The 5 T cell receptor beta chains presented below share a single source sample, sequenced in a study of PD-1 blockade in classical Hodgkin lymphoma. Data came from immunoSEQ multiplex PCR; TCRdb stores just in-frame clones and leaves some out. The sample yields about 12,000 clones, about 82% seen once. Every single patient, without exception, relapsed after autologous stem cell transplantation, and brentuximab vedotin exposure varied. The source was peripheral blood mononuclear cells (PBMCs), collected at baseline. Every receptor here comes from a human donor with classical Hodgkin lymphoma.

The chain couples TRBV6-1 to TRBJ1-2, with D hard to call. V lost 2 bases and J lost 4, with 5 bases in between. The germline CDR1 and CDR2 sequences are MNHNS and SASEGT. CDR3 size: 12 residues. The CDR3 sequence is CASSERLYGYTF. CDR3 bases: TGTGCCAGCAGTGAAAGACTCTATGGCTACACCTTC.

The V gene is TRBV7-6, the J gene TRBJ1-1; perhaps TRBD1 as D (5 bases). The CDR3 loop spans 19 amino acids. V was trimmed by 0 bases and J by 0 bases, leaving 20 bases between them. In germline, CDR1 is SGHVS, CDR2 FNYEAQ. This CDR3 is CASSLAHPGALSMNTEAFF. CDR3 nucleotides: TGTGCCAGCAGCTTAGCGCATCCCGGGGCACTCAGCATGAACACTGAAGCTTTCTTT.

The CDR3 region is CSAGTETQYF. The DNA of the CDR3 is TGCAGTGCAGGGACGGAGACCCAGTACTTC. V and J are TRBV20-1 and TRBJ2-5; perhaps D is TRBD1 or TRBD2 (5 bases each). CDR3 size: 10 residues. Germline V gene data show CDR1 as DFQATT and CDR2 as SNEGSKA (reference sequence). Trimming cost V 6 bases and J 5 bases, with 7 bases left between them.

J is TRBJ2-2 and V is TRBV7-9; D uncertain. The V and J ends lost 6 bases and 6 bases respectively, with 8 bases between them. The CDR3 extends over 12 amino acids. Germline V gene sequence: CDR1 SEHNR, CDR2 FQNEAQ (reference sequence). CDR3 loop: CASRPGSGELFF. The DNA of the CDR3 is TGTGCCAGCAGACCCGGGTCCGGGGAGCTGTTTTTT.

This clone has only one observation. CDR3 loop: CASSPLAGLASYEQYF. The CDR3 DNA is TGTGCCAGCAGCCCGTTAGCGGGACTTGCCTCTTACGAGCAGTACTTC. This rearrangement joins TRBV11-2 to TRBJ2-7; 8 nucleotides line up with TRBD2. This CDR3 is 16 amino acids long. In germline, CDR1 is SGHAT, CDR2 FQNNGV. V was clipped by 5 bases and J by 4 bases; unmatched bases: 13.